One and the same sample provided the 21 T cell receptor beta chains below, sequenced in a study of blood T cell repertoires in COVID-19. Profiled with immunoSEQ multiplex PCR; TCRdb holds only in-frame clones, not every one. Counted here are around 150,000 clones, over 80% occurring once; the ten biggest clones make up 3.5% to 5%. Material for sequencing was peripheral blood. These TCRs come from a woman between 50 and 59 years old with acute or convalescent COVID-19.

For the CDR3, the DNA is TGTGCCAGCTCACCACCGAGACAGGGCAACTATGGCTACACCTTC. It encodes CASSPPRQGNYGYTF. This chain joins TRBV18 and TRBJ1-2, with TRBD1 matching over 7 bases. The CDR3 spans 15 residues. V lost 0 bases to trimming and J lost 2 bases; unmatched junction nucleotides: 3. Germline V gene lookup returns CDR1 KGHSH and CDR2 LQKENI.

The chain links TRBV25-1 to TRBJ1-1, with D possibly TRBD1 on 5 matching bases. CDR1 MGHDK and CDR2 SYGVNS come from the germline V gene. The CDR3 covers 15 residues. Between the trimmed V and J ends, which lost 4 bases and 3 bases, there was a span of 15 bases. This chain's CDR3 is CASSAARGGDTEAFF. For the CDR3, the DNA is TGTGCCAGCAGTGCCGCCCGGGGGGGGGACACTGAAGCTTTCTTT.

The chain links TRBV7-9 to TRBJ2-7; the match to TRBD2 covers 8 bases. The V segment lost 3 bases and the J segment 6 bases; nucleotides outside the gene matches: 7. Germline V CDR1 and CDR2: SEHNR, FQNEAQ (reference sequence). CDR3 size: 14 residues. The CDR3 reads CASSFPGLVPEQYF. CDR3 coding DNA: TGTGCCAGCAGCTTTCCGGGACTAGTTCCCGAGCAGTACTTC.

The chain recombines TRBV5-8 with TRBJ1-5; maybe TRBD1 (5 bases). The CDR3 consists of 15 residues. CDR1 SGHTS and CDR2 YDEGEE come from the germline V gene. The ends were cut back, 1 base at V and 7 bases at J, with 15 bases in the middle. The CDR3 region is CASSLLSRQGQPQHF. The CDR3 DNA follows: TGTGCCAGCAGCTTGTTGTCCAGGCAGGGACAGCCCCAGCATTTT.

The chain combines TRBV5-1 with TRBJ2-1; TRBD1 might be the D (5 bases). CDR3 length: 16 residues. The V and J ends lost 7 bases and 0 bases respectively, with 17 bases between them. Germline V gene data show CDR1 as SGHRS and CDR2 as YFSETQ. The CDR3 nucleotides are TGCGCCAGCTTAGGGGTGGGCGTGAGCTCCTACAATGAGCAGTTCTTC. This sequence encodes CASLGVGVSSYNEQFF.

The gene calls are TRBV25-1 and TRBJ1-2; 9 bases line up with TRBD1. This CDR3 comprises 15 residues. The V gene end was trimmed by 2 bases and the J gene end by 2 bases; junction bases not matched to a gene: 3. Germline values: CDR1 MGHDK, CDR2 SYGVNS. The CDR3: CASSEGQGRNYGYTF. Written as DNA, the CDR3 is TGTGCCAGCAGTGAAGGACAGGGGAGAAACTATGGCTACACCTTC.

J is TRBJ1-2 and V is TRBV30; D ambiguous. CDR3 length equals 13 residues. V was cut by 2 bases and J by 0 bases, with 7 bases left in between. Per the germline V gene, CDR1 is GTSNPN and CDR2 is SVGIG (reference sequence). The CDR3 nucleotides read TGTGCCTGGAGTATGAGGGCTAACTATGGCTACACCTTC. Translating it yields CAWSMRANYGYTF.

The rearrangement links TRBV28 to TRBJ2-4; tentative D call: TRBD2 (6 bases). The length of the CDR3 is 15 residues. Germline CDR1 reads MDHEN; CDR2 reads SYDVKM. V lost 4 bases to trimming and J lost 4 bases, with 14 bases between them. The CDR3, as DNA: TGTGCCAGCAGTTCGCCGGGACTGGAGAAAAACATTCAGTACTTC. Its translation: CASSSPGLEKNIQYF.

This clone was recorded once. V gene TRBV3-1 (or the pseudogene TRBV3-2) combines with J gene TRBJ2-5; the D gene is possibly TRBD2 (5 bases). V was trimmed by 0 bases and J by 2 bases, leaving 10 bases between them. Germline assignment: CDR1 LGHDT and CDR2 YNNKEL (reference sequence). The CDR3 runs 15 residues. CDR3 protein: CASSQEFTRQETQYF. CDR3 sequence (DNA): TGTGCCAGCAGCCAAGAGTTTACTAGGCAAGAGACCCAGTACTTC.

This chain joins TRBV2 and TRBJ1-2; perhaps TRBD1 as D (5 bases). Looked up from germline, CDR1 is SNHLY and CDR2 is FYNNEI. The length of the CDR3 is 15 residues. The V and J ends lost 6 bases and 8 bases respectively, with 22 bases between them. The CDR3: CASSRTTTTGQGYTF. The DNA of the CDR3 is TGTGCCAGCAGCCGAACCACTACTACAGGTCAAGGCTACACCTTC.

The genes are TRBV15 and TRBJ2-5, with D possibly being TRBD1 (6 bases). This CDR3 comprises 16 residues. From germline, CDR1 is LNHNV and CDR2 YYDKDF (reference sequence). The ends were cut back, 4 bases at V and 1 base at J, with 16 bases in the middle. CDR3 coding DNA: TGTGCCACCAGCACAGGGGTGAGTGGCGGCCAAGAGACCCAGTACTTC. This gives the protein CATSTGVSGGQETQYF.

This clone was counted once. The chain couples TRBV3-1 (or the pseudogene TRBV3-2) to TRBJ1-4, with a tentative D call TRBD1 (5 bases). The CDR3 length is 15 residues. The germline V gene has CDR1 LGHDT and CDR2 YNNKEL (reference sequence). Trimming cost V 1 base and J 8 bases, with 14 bases left between them. The CDR3 protein is CASSQAGQGREKLFF. The CDR3 DNA sequence: TGTGCCAGCAGCCAAGCTGGGCAGGGTCGGGAAAAACTGTTTTTT.

The chain has TRBV27 and TRBJ1-3, with D perhaps TRBD1 (6 bases). Per germline, CDR1 MNHEY and CDR2 SMNVEV (reference sequence). The CDR3 extends over 15 amino acids. Trimming cost V 5 bases and J 0 bases, with 11 bases left between them. For the CDR3, the DNA is TGTGCCAGCAGTCCTACAGGGAACTCTGGAAACACCATATATTTT. Protein product: CASSPTGNSGNTIYF.

V gene TRBV19 combines with J gene TRBJ1-1; D might be TRBD1 (6 bases). The V and J ends lost 6 bases and 1 base respectively, with 9 bases between them. CDR1 and CDR2 from the germline V gene are LNHDA and SQIVND (reference sequence). The CDR3 sequence is 13 residues long. In nucleotides, the CDR3 is TGTGCCAGTAGCCTACAGGGGAACACTGAAGCTTTCTTT. Protein: CASSLQGNTEAFF.

The chain combines TRBV30 with TRBJ2-7; tentative D call: TRBD1 (5 bases). This CDR3 has 14 amino acids. CDR1 and CDR2 from the germline V gene are GTSNPN and SVGIG (reference sequence). Trimming pared 0 bases from V and 1 base from J, leaving 10 bases between. The CDR3: CAWSVQDTSYEQYF. The CDR3, as DNA: TGTGCCTGGAGTGTACAGGACACTTCCTACGAGCAGTACTTC.

DNA of the CDR3: TGTGCCTCTAGTGGGAGGCGGGAGGGCCGCTGGGAGCTGTTTTTT. This gives the protein CASSGRREGRWELFF. V is TRBV19 and J is TRBJ2-2; 9 positions agree with TRBD2. This CDR3 has 15 residues. Germline V gives CDR1 LNHDA, CDR2 SQIVND (reference sequence). V dropped 11 bases and J dropped 9; count of bases not matched to a gene: 16.

The chain recombines TRBV5-4 with TRBJ2-7; TRBD2 matches 7 bases. Per germline, CDR1 SGHNT and CDR2 YYREEE (reference sequence). The CDR3 sequence is 14 residues long. With V trimmed by 5 bases and J by 4 bases, 9 bases remained unmatched. CDR3 loop: CASSTGLGSYEQYF. The CDR3 region has the DNA TGTGCCAGCAGTACAGGACTAGGTTCATACGAGCAGTACTTC.

V and J are TRBV9 and TRBJ2-2; 8 positions match TRBD2. Looked up from germline, CDR1 is SGDLS and CDR2 is YYNGEE. The CDR3 is 15 amino acids. V trimming: 4 bases; J trimming: 2 bases; junction bases outside the gene matches: 4. The CDR3 DNA reads as TGTGCCAGCAGCCCGGGGGGGATAAACACCGGGGAGCTGTTTTTT. Amino acids: CASSPGGINTGELFF.

The rearrangement joins TRBV5-6 to TRBJ2-1, with 14 bases aligning to TRBD2. CDR1 is SGHDT, CDR2 YYEEEE, per germline. This CDR3 comprises 15 residues. The junction had 4 bases not matched to a gene; V was cut back by 3 bases and J by 8 bases. This chain's CDR3 is CASSSGTSGSHEQFF. DNA for the CDR3: TGTGCCAGCAGCTCCGGGACTAGCGGGAGCCATGAGCAGTTCTTC.

V usage is TRBV3-1 (or the pseudogene TRBV3-2) and J usage is TRBJ2-7; weak D call: TRBD1 (7 bases). V dropped 5 bases and J dropped 2 bases, with 16 bases sitting between them. Germline V CDR1 and CDR2: LGHDT, YNNKEL (reference sequence). The CDR3 extends over 15 amino acids. CDR3 DNA sequence: TGTGCCAGCAGCGGCCGGGGCAGGGGGGCCTACGAGCAGTACTTC. Its protein is CASSGRGRGAYEQYF.

The rearrangement joins TRBV4-2 to TRBJ1-3, with D unresolved. The ends were cut back, 3 bases at V and 0 bases at J, with 12 bases in the middle. CDR1 is LGHNA, CDR2 YNFKEQ, per germline. The CDR3 runs to 16 residues. CDR3 residues: CASSQQTAFSGNTIYF. CDR3 in DNA: TGTGCCAGCAGCCAGCAAACAGCCTTCTCTGGAAACACCATATATTTT.